One and the same sample provided the 31 T cell receptor beta chains below, sequenced in a study of blood T cell repertoires in COVID-19. The assay was immunoSEQ multiplex PCR, and TCRdb's table has in-frame clones only and misses some. There are over 50,000 clones in the sample; about 91% occur only once, and around 6.9% lies in the top ten. Sequences were obtained from peripheral blood. The receptors stem from a man over 45 with active COVID-19.

This sequence joins TRBV30 and TRBJ2-7, with D possibly TRBD1 on 6 matching bases. V was shortened by 2 bases and J by 0 bases, with 17 bases between the two germline ends. This CDR3 contains 16 residues. Germline CDR1 reads GTSNPN; CDR2 reads SVGIG (reference sequence). The DNA of the CDR3 is TGTGCCTGGAGTATTAGCTACAGGGAAGTCTCCTACGAGCAGTACTTC. The encoded protein is CAWSISYREVSYEQYF. The variable domain in full, with the rest retrieved from reference TRBV30 and TRBJ2-7, is SQTIHQWPATLVQPVGSPLSLECTVEGTSNPNLYWYRQAAGRGLQLLFYSVGIGQISSEVPQNLSASRPQDRQFILSSKKLLLSDSGFYLCAWSISYREVSYEQYFGPGTRLTVT.

The V and J genes are TRBV5-4 and TRBJ2-2; 11 bases fit TRBD2. The CDR3 has 16 residues. V was clipped by 4 bases and J by 3 bases; unmatched bases: 5. Germline assignment: CDR1 SGHNT and CDR2 YYREEE (reference sequence). The CDR3, as DNA: TGTGCCAGCAGCCCGGGGGGACTAGCGGACACCGGGGAGCTGTTTTTT. It specifies CASSPGGLADTGELFF.

The chain uses TRBV10-3 and TRBJ1-3; 9 bases fit TRBD1. This CDR3 spans 16 amino acids. V lost 3 bases and J lost 2; bases outside the gene matches: 5. Germline V gives CDR1 ENHRY, CDR2 SYGVKD. The CDR3 DNA reads as TGTGCCATCAGTGACCGGACAGGGGTTACTGGAAACACCATATATTTT. It is translated as CAISDRTGVTGNTIYF.

The rearrangement joins TRBV7-8 to TRBJ2-1; 7 bases are shared with TRBD2. Germline assignment: CDR1 SGHVS and CDR2 FQNEAQ. The CDR3 extends over 15 amino acids. The V gene end was trimmed by 4 bases and the J gene end by 8 bases; junction bases not matched to a gene: 11. The CDR3 DNA is TGTGCCAGCAGCTCGACCGGGACTGGGGGGGATGAGCAGTTCTTC. It yields the protein CASSSTGTGGDEQFF.

The V gene is TRBV30, the J gene TRBJ2-1; possibly TRBD2 for D (6 bases). The CDR3 has 13 amino acids. Trimming took 1 base from V and 6 from J, leaving 10 bases between them. The germline V gene encodes CDR1 GTSNPN and CDR2 SVGIG (reference sequence). The CDR3 protein is CAWSGGDGNEQFF. In nucleotides, the CDR3 is TGTGCCTGGAGTGGCGGGGACGGCAATGAGCAGTTCTTC.

This clone showed up just a few times. The chain uses TRBV6-1 and TRBJ2-7; the match to TRBD2 covers 8 bases. CDR1 and CDR2 from the germline V gene are MNHNS and SASEGT. The CDR3 is 18 residues long. V dropped 2 bases and J dropped 2; count of bases not matched to a gene: 14. The DNA for the CDR3 is TGTGCCAGCAGTGAAAACCCCCTGGTGGGTAGCGGGACCTACGAGCAGTACTTC. This sequence encodes CASSENPLVGSGTYEQYF.

This clone has only a few counts. The chain joins TRBV19 to TRBJ1-2; 7 nucleotides line up with TRBD1. Trimming took 6 bases from V and 4 from J; bases not matched to a gene: 5. The CDR3 covers 13 residues. Germline V gene data show CDR1 as LNHDA and CDR2 as SQIVND (reference sequence). CDR3 DNA sequence: TGTGCCAGTAGCCAGGACAGGACCTATGGCTACACCTTC. Encoded protein: CASSQDRTYGYTF. The variable domain in full, with the rest retrieved from reference TRBV19 and TRBJ1-2, is DGGITQSPKYLFRKEGQNVTLSCEQNLNHDAMYWYRQDPGQGLRLIYYSQIVNDFQKGDIAEGYSVSREKKESFPLTVTSAQKNPTAFYLCASSQDRTYGYTFGSGTRLTVV.

The genes are TRBV6-5 and TRBJ1-1; D is ambiguous. This CDR3 is built from 13 residues. V was shortened by 7 bases and J by 5 bases, with 14 bases between the two germline ends. The germline V gene has CDR1 MNHEY and CDR2 SVGAGI. CDR3: CASTFTAGTEAFF. The CDR3 nucleotides read TGTGCCAGCACCTTCACGGCGGGGACTGAAGCTTTCTTT.

This chain links TRBV27 with TRBJ1-6; 7 bases agree with TRBD1. The CDR3 runs 16 residues. The V gene end was trimmed by 2 bases and the J gene end by 5 bases; junction bases not matched to a gene: 6. Germline loops: CDR1 MNHEY, CDR2 SMNVEV (reference sequence). DNA for the CDR3: TGTGCCAGCAGTTTAGCGACAGGGTCCCATAATTCACCCCTCCACTTT. Amino acids: CASSLATGSHNSPLHF.

The chain couples TRBV7-2 to TRBJ1-5; D gene unclear. CDR3 size: 15 residues. Trimming removed 1 base at V and 4 bases at J, with 11 bases between. In germline, CDR1 is SGHTA, CDR2 FQGNSA. The CDR3 DNA reads TGTGCCAGCAGCTTAGGGCCGCACGGGAATCAGCCCCAGCATTTT. It encodes CASSLGPHGNQPQHF.

This chain joins TRBV15 and TRBJ2-7; 7 bases align to TRBD1. The CDR3 has 13 residues. With V trimmed by 1 base and J by 4 bases, 1 base remained unmatched. CDR1 LNHNV and CDR2 YYDKDF come from the germline V gene (reference sequence). The CDR3 DNA sequence: TGTGCCACCAGCAGAGCGACAGGGTACGAGCAGTACTTC. It codes for CATSRATGYEQYF.

The chain links TRBV6-5 to TRBJ2-3; TRBD1 might be the D (6 bases). Germline loops: CDR1 MNHEY, CDR2 SVGAGI. This CDR3 contains 14 residues. Trimming shortened V by 5 bases and J by 2 bases, and 11 bases separated the two germline ends. CDR3 residues: CASSSTGPTDTQYF. The CDR3 coding sequence is TGTGCCAGCAGTAGCACAGGGCCCACAGATACGCAGTATTTT.

This chain joins TRBV12-3 or TRBV12-4 and TRBJ2-2; D is undetermined. V was pared by 6 bases and J by 8 bases, with 10 bases between. This CDR3 region has 12 residues. The CDR3, as DNA: TGTGCCAGCAGCAAGACAATTGGGGAGCTGTTTTTT. Protein sequence: CASSKTIGELFF.

The V and J genes are TRBV28 and TRBJ1-3, with TRBD1 matching 7 bases. V trimming: 5 bases; J trimming: 6 bases; junction bases outside the gene matches: 13. CDR3 size: 16 residues. Germline loops: CDR1 MDHEN, CDR2 SYDVKM. The CDR3 bases are TGTGCCAGCAGTCCGCCACAGGGGAGAGGAAAAAACACCATATATTTT. Protein sequence: CASSPPQGRGKNTIYF.

This chain links TRBV18 with TRBJ2-7; 7 bases agree with TRBD1. CDR1 is KGHSH, CDR2 LQKENI, per germline. This CDR3 spans 17 amino acids. J gave up 6 bases and V 1 base, and 15 bases lay outside the gene matches. CDR3 protein: CASSPHSPDRESREQYF. The CDR3 bases are TGTGCCAGCTCACCACACTCCCCAGACAGGGAATCCCGCGAGCAGTACTTC.

This chain links TRBV20-1 with TRBJ1-5; TRBD1 is a possible D gene (6 bases). Trimming stripped 3 bases from V and 7 bases from J, with 10 bases between. The germline V gene encodes CDR1 DFQATT and CDR2 SNEGSKA (reference sequence). The CDR3 extends over 12 amino acids. The CDR3 protein is CSASGGSQPQHF. CDR3 nucleotides: TGCAGTGCTAGTGGGGGCAGCCAGCCCCAGCATTTT.

The chain carries TRBV7-9 and TRBJ2-3; possibly TRBD2 for D (7 bases). There are 16 residues in the CDR3. Trimming stripped 1 base from V and 1 base from J, with 12 bases between. Germline CDR1 is SEHNR and CDR2 is FQNEAQ (reference sequence). The CDR3 coding sequence is TGTGCCAGCAGCTTAGGGGGGGGCACAGGCACAGATACGCAGTATTTT. The encoded protein is CASSLGGGTGTDTQYF.

This chain connects TRBV24-1 to TRBJ1-4; 7 bases agree with TRBD1. Germline CDR1 is KGHDR and CDR2 is SFDVKD. This CDR3 region has 16 residues. The V and J ends lost 1 base and 7 bases, in that order; junction bases with no gene match: 8. Written as DNA, the CDR3 is TGTGCCACCAGTGATTTTTCGGGACAGATTTTTGAAAAACTGTTTTTT. It encodes CATSDFSGQIFEKLFF.

This clone showed up just a few times. The chain links TRBV14 to TRBJ1-6; weak D call: TRBD1 (5 bases). Trimming took off 4 bases at V and 3 bases at J, with 10 bases between the two ends. The CDR3 loop spans 15 amino acids. CDR1 SGHDN and CDR2 FVKESK come from the germline V gene. The CDR3 protein is CASSLGGSYNSPLHF. CDR3 coding DNA: TGTGCCAGCAGCCTCGGGGGGAGCTATAATTCACCCCTCCACTTT.

This rearrangement joins TRBV11-2 to TRBJ2-3; TRBD2 agrees at 10 bases. CDR1 is SGHAT, CDR2 FQNNGV, per germline. Trimming at V came to 6 bases and at J to 3 bases, leaving 9 bases not matched to a gene. CDR3 length: 16 amino acids. CDR3 amino acids: CASSPIAGGLTDTQYF. The CDR3 nucleotides are TGTGCCAGCAGTCCAATAGCGGGGGGCCTAACAGATACGCAGTATTTT. Full variable domain (outside the CDR3, taken from reference TRBV11-2 and TRBJ2-3): EAGVAQSPRYKIIEKRQSVAFWCNPISGHATLYWYQQILGQGPKLLIQFQNNGVVDDSQLPKDRFSAERLKGVDSTLKIQPAKLEDSAVYLCASSPIAGGLTDTQYFGPGTRLTVL.

The chain uses TRBV9 and TRBJ2-7, with 8 bases lining up with TRBD2. The germline V gene encodes CDR1 SGDLS and CDR2 YYNGEE. The CDR3 extends over 16 amino acids. V shed 4 bases and J 6 bases; nucleotides not matched to a gene: 15. CDR3 DNA sequence: TGTGCCAGCAGCACGCAGACCGGGACTAGAGCCCCCGAGCAGTACTTC. It yields the protein CASSTQTGTRAPEQYF.

This rearrangement joins TRBV27 to TRBJ1-6; D is undetermined. Deletions cut 3 bases from V and 12 bases from J, with 12 bases between. The CDR3 totals 13 residues. Germline V CDR1 and CDR2: MNHEY, SMNVEV (reference sequence). Here the CDR3 reads CASSFGQARPLHF. In DNA form, the CDR3 reads TGTGCCAGCAGTTTTGGGCAGGCCAGACCCCTCCACTTT.

The V gene is TRBV5-1, the J gene TRBJ2-1; TRBD2 matches 10 bases. CDR3 length equals 16 residues. The junction had 5 bases not matched to a gene; V was cut back by 3 bases and J by 2 bases. Germline V lookup: CDR1 SGHRS, CDR2 YFSETQ. In DNA, the CDR3 is TGCGCCAGCAGCTATACAGCGGGGGGGCCCTACAATGAGCAGTTCTTC. Translated: CASSYTAGGPYNEQFF. The whole variable domain, filled in from reference TRBV5-1 and TRBJ2-1, reads KAGVTQTPRYLIKTRGQQVTLSCSPISGHRSVSWYQQTPGQGLQFLFEYFSETQRNKGNFPGRFSGRQFSNSRSEMNVSTLELGDSALYLCASSYTAGGPYNEQFFGPGTRLTVL.

The chain links TRBV5-6 to TRBJ1-6; D is possibly TRBD1 (6 bases). The CDR3 extends over 19 amino acids. Germline-derived CDR1 and CDR2 are SGHDT and YYEEEE. The V end lost 4 bases, the J end lost 1 base, and 21 bases lay between the germline ends. The CDR3 region has the DNA TGTGCCAGCAGCGGGCGCAGGGGAGCGTATCGATCCTATAATTCACCCCTCCACTTT. Protein: CASSGRRGAYRSYNSPLHF.

This rearrangement joins TRBV19 to TRBJ1-5; D remains ambiguous. Germline loops: CDR1 LNHDA, CDR2 SQIVND (reference sequence). V lost 5 bases, J lost 1 base, and 15 bases lay in between. This CDR3 has 16 residues. The CDR3 DNA is TGTGCCAGTAGTGTACTAGGGAGTGGAAGCAATCAGCCCCAGCATTTT. Translation: CASSVLGSGSNQPQHF.

CDR3 bases: TGTGCCAGCAGGAAAAGGTCAGGGGCCGGCTACGAGCAGTACTTC. Protein: CASRKRSGAGYEQYF. The V call is TRBV28, the J call TRBJ2-7; a possible D gene is TRBD1 (6 bases). V gave up 6 bases and J gave up 3 bases, with 18 bases separating them. Germline CDR1 MDHEN, CDR2 SYDVKM. CDR3 length: 15 residues. The entire variable domain, with the rest obtained from reference TRBV28 and TRBJ2-7, is as follows: DVKVTQSSRYLVKRTGEKVFLECVQDMDHENMFWYRQDPGLGLRLIYFSYDVKMKEKGDIPEGYSVSREKKERFSLILESASTNQTSMYLCASRKRSGAGYEQYFGPGTRLTVT.

This clone was recorded only once. The J gene is TRBJ2-7, the V gene TRBV5-6; tentatively, D is TRBD1 (5 bases). CDR3 length: 14 amino acids. With 4 bases removed from V and 0 bases from J, the gap between germline ends came to 11 bases. Germline V lookup: CDR1 SGHDT, CDR2 YYEEEE. CDR3 nucleotides: TGTGCCAGCAGCCAGGGTCTCTCCTCCTACGAGCAGTACTTC. It translates to CASSQGLSSYEQYF.

The V call is TRBV6-5, the J call TRBJ1-1; the D gene is possibly TRBD1 (5 bases). CDR1 MNHEY and CDR2 SVGAGI come from the germline V gene. V was clipped by 0 bases and J by 1 base, with 12 bases between them. The CDR3 is made up of 16 amino acids. CDR3 coding DNA: TGTGCCAGCAGTTACTCGATGGCAGGGAAGAACACTGAAGCTTTCTTT. This encodes CASSYSMAGKNTEAFF.

The V call is TRBV6-1, the J call TRBJ1-5, with D maybe TRBD1 (6 bases). Germline V gene lookup returns CDR1 MNHNS and CDR2 SASEGT. This CDR3 has 14 residues. Trimming left V 0 bases short and J 7 bases short, with 10 bases between. The CDR3 sequence: CASSEAGGRQPQHF. The DNA of the CDR3 is TGTGCCAGCAGTGAAGCCGGGGGGCGGCAGCCCCAGCATTTT.

The J gene is TRBJ1-3, the V gene TRBV3-1 (or the pseudogene TRBV3-2), with 8 positions matching TRBD1. From germline, CDR1 is LGHDT and CDR2 YNNKEL (reference sequence). The CDR3 spans 18 residues. After removal of 0 bases from V and 0 bases from J, the junction contained 7 bases not matched to a gene. The CDR3 sequence: CASSQDHNRGDSGNTIYF. The CDR3, as DNA: TGTGCCAGCAGCCAAGATCATAACAGGGGGGACTCTGGAAACACCATATATTTT.

The chain carries TRBV29-1 and TRBJ1-2; D is unresolved. Germline V CDR1 and CDR2: SQVTM, ANQGSEA. Trimming took off 7 bases at V and 8 bases at J, with 14 bases between the two ends. This CDR3 contains 11 residues. The CDR3 spells CSADGPGGYTF. Here the CDR3 DNA reads TGCAGCGCGGACGGGCCGGGGGGCTACACCTTC. The entire variable domain, with the rest obtained from reference TRBV29-1 and TRBJ1-2, is as follows: SAVISQKPSRDICQRGTSLTIQCQVDSQVTMMFWYRQQPGQSLTLIATANQGSEATYESGFVIDKFPISRPNLTFSTLTVSNMSPEDSSIYLCSADGPGGYTFGSGTRLTVV.